The sequence of this TCR beta chain was determined in a study of T cell changes during pregnancy in multiple sclerosis. Profiled with immunoSEQ multiplex PCR; TCRdb holds only in-frame clones, not every one. Of tens of thousands of clones in the sample, roughly 88% are singletons; the top ten hold roughly 4.9%. Germline V gene sequence: CDR1 SGHNT, CDR2 YENEEA. Losses at the gene ends were 6 bases for V and 2 bases for J; bases not matched to a gene: 7. CDR3 size: 15 residues. The sequence derives from a female donor in good health, enrolled as a control in a pregnancy study. This sample comprised peripheral blood, obtained in the first trimester of pregnancy. The rearrangement links TRBV11-3 to TRBJ2-5; the match to TRBD1 covers 9 bases. CDR3 bases: TGTGCCAGCAGTTACAGGGGGCGCGGGCAAGAGACCCAGTACTTC. Amino acid sequence: CASSYRGRGQETQYF.